This section outlines one T cell receptor (beta chain) sequence together with its context. It has no known antigen specificity. The input lacks base qualities; no much larger clone sits a single base away. This sample is drawn from a study of blood T cell repertoires in COVID-19 (dated by TCRdb to the early 2020s). Regarding the research as a whole: Samples from collaborators originated in the United States, Italy and Spain and spanned both the acute and convalescent phases of COVID-19. The repertoires were released in a freely available public database meant as a resource for research on the immune response to SARS-CoV-2. Subjects who had been exposed to COVID-19, were actively infected with it, or had recovered from it provided the deeply sampled blood TCRbeta repertoires that made up the dataset. The prospective study material was composed of cDNA or gDNA derived from T cells, B-cell-depleted T cells, or PBMCs. Sample metadata almost always included a de-identified subject ID, COVID-19 status, age in years and sex. HLA class I and class II types, where available, came from metadata supplied by the sample provider rather than from assay-based typing. Samples came from the ongoing ImmuneRACE study (first 160 participants) plus 1,254 subjects from 6 global collaborators.

Each collaborating institution followed its own protocols to collect whole blood in K2EDTA tubes. For TCRbeta analysis, collaborators shipped samples as frozen whole blood, isolated PBMCs, or DNA extracted from either of those sample types. What the research found in general, with its limitations: Clinical and demographic metadata were provided uncurated, with the amount varying by source and participant.

The V end gives up 0 bases and the J end 8 bases, leaving 7 bases in the junction not matched to a gene. Its CDR3 holds 16 amino acids, cysteine through phenylalanine. This entry keeps only the CDR3 DNA: 48 bases, framed from base 1. The germline V gene (reference sequence) gives CDR1 as LNHNV and CDR2 as YYDKDF. The immunoSEQ Assay, a bias-controlled multiplex PCR, was used to amplify TCRbeta CDR3 regions from genomic DNA. The authors processed their data as follows. The number of nucleated cells in each sample was estimated from the amplification of reference gene primers within the assay. Sequence reads were collapsed and filtered to measure the absolute abundance of every unique TCRbeta CDR3 rearrangement. For each sample, productive Simpson clonality was calculated by taking the square root of Simpson's diversity index across productive rearrangements. In its TCRdb copy, this immuneACCESS table keeps in-frame sequences only and misses some clones. Where compared with another copy, unresolved V genes explain less than half of these, and the others have no known cause. V, J and clone size reflect that table, while D and trimming were determined from the DNA. The sample yields fewer than 200,000 clones; about 82% were counted once. The ten biggest clones cover 6.5% of the sample.

This receptor was obtained from a man between 65 and 85 years old with active or convalescent COVID-19. Sequencing was carried out using peripheral blood. This sequence uses TRBV15 and TRBJ1-6; TRBD1 matches 7 bases in the middle. The CDR3 sequence is CATSRDRGPGDSPLHF. The bases are TGTGCCACCAGCAGAGATAGGGGGCCAGGGGATTCACCCCTCCACTTT.